This T cell receptor beta chain stems from a study of blood T cell repertoires in COVID-19. Sequencing was performed with immunoSEQ multiplex PCR; in TCRdb, only in-frame clones are kept and a portion is missing. In the table there are 350,000 or so clones, roughly 90% of which are singletons. Sample: PBMCs or T cells enriched from blood (not recorded which). The TCR sequence derives from a woman aged 25-40 years who had recovered from COVID-19.

Here the CDR3 reads CASSLTGDSTDTQYF. The CDR3 DNA reads TGTGCCAGCAGCTTAACAGGGGATAGCACAGATACGCAGTATTTT. V usage is TRBV11-2 and J usage is TRBJ2-3; 7 bases are shared with TRBD1. V trimming: 2 bases; J trimming: 0 bases; junction bases outside the gene matches: 2. Germline-derived CDR1 and CDR2 are SGHAT and FQNNGV. The CDR3 totals 15 residues.